This TCR beta chain was recovered during a study of T cells in Graves' hyperthyroidism and ophthalmopathy. TCR beta CDR3 region amplification was performed from RNA transcripts. RT-PCR in the first round (using the HTBI primer set) targeted the TCR CDR3. TCRdb reprocessed the multiplex PCR reads via MiXCR and lists one record per CDR3 protein. The table lists around 430,000 distinct CDR3 sequences, 15% of them singletons, with 32% in the top ten. Unmatched junction bases numbered 14, after V lost 10 bases and J lost 6 bases. Germline CDR1 is MDHEN and CDR2 is SYDVKM. This CDR3 spans 14 amino acids. This clonotype was detected only a few times. A single base separates this from a much larger clone, so it may be a read error.

The V gene is TRBV28, the J gene TRBJ2-7; 8 bases fit TRBD2. This receptor was identified in a woman aged 25 to 39 with Graves' hyperthyroidism. Material: blood. The CDR3 DNA reads TGTGCCACAGCCATGGCGGGGGGTCAATGCGAGCAGTACTTC. Translation gives CATAMAGGQCEQYF.